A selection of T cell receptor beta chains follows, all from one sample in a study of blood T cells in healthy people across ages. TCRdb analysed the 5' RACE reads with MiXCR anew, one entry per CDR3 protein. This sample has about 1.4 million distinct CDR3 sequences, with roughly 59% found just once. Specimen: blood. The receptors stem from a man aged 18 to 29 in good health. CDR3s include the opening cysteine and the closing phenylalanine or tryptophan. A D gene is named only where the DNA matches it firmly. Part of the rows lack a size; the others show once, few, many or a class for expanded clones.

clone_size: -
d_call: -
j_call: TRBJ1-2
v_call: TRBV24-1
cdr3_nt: TGTGCCACCCCGTCAACAGTTCCCTATGGCTACACCTTC
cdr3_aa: CATPSTVPYGYTF

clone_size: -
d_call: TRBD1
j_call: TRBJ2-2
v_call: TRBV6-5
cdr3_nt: TGTGCCAGCAGTTCCTCCCCGGGACAGGGGGAGCTGTTTTTT
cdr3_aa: CASSSSPGQGELFF

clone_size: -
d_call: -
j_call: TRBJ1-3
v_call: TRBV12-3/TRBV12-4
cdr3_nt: TGTGCCACCATCGCAGGGGTCGTTGGAAACACCATATATTTT
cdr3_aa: CATIAGVVGNTIYF

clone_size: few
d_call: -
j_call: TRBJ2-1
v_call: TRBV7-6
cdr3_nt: TGTGCCAGCAGCGCAACAGGGTACAATGAGCAGTTCTTC
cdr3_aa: CASSATGYNEQFF

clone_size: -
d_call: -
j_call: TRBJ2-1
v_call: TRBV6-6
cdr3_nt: TGTGCCAGCACCACGCCAAGTGACAATGAGCAGTTCTTC
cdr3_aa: CASTTPSDNEQFF

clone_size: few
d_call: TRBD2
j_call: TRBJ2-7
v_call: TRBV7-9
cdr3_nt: TGTGCCAGCAGCTCAAATAGCGGGGACTACGAGCAGTACTTC
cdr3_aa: CASSSNSGDYEQYF

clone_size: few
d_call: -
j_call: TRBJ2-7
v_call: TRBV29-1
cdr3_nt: TGCAGCGTTGAAACTGCGGACGAGCAGTACTTC
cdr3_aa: CSVETADEQYF

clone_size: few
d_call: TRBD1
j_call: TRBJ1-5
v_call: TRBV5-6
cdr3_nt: TGTGCCAGCAGCGCAATGACAGGGGGCGGAGGCAATCAGCCCCAGCATTTT
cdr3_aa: CASSAMTGGGGNQPQHF

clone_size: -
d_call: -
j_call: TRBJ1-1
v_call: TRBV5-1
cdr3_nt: TGCGCCAGCAGAGGGATAACGAACACTGAAGCTTTCTTT
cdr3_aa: CASRGITNTEAFF

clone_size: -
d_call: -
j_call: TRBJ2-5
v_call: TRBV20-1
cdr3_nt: TGCAGTGCTAGCAAGGGTGAGATCTCTTCAGTGACCCAGTACTTC
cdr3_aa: CSASKGEISSVTQYF

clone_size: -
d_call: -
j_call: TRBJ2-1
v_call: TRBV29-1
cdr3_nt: TGCAGCGTCCAAGGGGGGGGGAGCGGGGACAATGAGCAGTTCTTC
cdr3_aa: CSVQGGGSGDNEQFF

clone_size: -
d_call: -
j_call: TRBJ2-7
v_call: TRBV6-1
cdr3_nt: TGTGCCAGCAGTGTAGTAACCTCCTACGAGCAGTACTTC
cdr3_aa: CASSVVTSYEQYF

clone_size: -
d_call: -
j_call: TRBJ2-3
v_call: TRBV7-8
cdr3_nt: TGTGCCAGCAGCTTGCGAGCCGAGGAATCCTTGGATACGCAGTATTTT
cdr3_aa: CASSLRAEESLDTQYF

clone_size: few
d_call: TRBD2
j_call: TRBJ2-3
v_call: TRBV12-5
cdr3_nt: TGTGCTAGTGGTTTAACCTGGACTAGCGCCACAGATACGCAGTATTTT
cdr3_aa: CASGLTWTSATDTQYF

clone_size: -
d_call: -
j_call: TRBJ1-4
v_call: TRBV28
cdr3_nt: TGTGCCAGCACCTCCCCCGCAGGGGAACTGTTTTTT
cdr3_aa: CASTSPAGELFF

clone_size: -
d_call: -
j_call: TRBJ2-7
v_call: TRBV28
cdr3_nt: TGTGCCTGCAGTTTCGGCGGAGTCTACGAGCAGTACTTC
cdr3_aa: CACSFGGVYEQYF

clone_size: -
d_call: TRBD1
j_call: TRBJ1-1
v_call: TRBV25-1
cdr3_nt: TGTGCCAGCAGTGAATTTTTAGACAGGGCTTCTGAAGCTTTCTTT
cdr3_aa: CASSEFLDRASEAFF

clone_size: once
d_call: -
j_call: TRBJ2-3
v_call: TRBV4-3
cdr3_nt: TGCGCCAGCAGCCAAGTACTTTTACAGCGGACTAGCACAGATACGCAGTATTTT
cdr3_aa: CASSQVLLQRTSTDTQYF

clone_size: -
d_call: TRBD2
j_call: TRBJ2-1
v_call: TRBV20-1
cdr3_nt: TGCAGTGCTAGAGATCTTAGAGCGGGAACGGCCTACTACAATGAGCAGTTCTTC
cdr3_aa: CSARDLRAGTAYYNEQFF

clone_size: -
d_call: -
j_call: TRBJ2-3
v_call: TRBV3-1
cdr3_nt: TGTGCCAGCAGCCAAGTAATATCATTCACAGGTACGCAGTATTTT
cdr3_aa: CASSQVISFTGTQYF

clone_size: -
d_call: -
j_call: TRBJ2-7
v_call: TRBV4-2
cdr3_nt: TGTGCCAGCAGCCAAGTCCCGGGCGGGGAACTGAACTACGAGCAGTACTTC
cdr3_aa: CASSQVPGGELNYEQYF

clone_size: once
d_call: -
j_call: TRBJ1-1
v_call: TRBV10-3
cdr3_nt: TGTGCCATCAGTGAGTCCAGGGATGGGGGTGAAGCTTTCTTT
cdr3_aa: CAISESRDGGEAFF

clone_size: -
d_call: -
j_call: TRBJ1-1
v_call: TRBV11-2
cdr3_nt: TGTGCCAGCAGCTTGGGCCAGGGCTTCTCTGAAGCTTTCTTT
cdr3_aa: CASSLGQGFSEAFF

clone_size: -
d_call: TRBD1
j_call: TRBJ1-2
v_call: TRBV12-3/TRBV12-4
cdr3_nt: TGTGCCGCCAGGGGGACAGGGTTACCGTCGGATGGCTACACCTTC
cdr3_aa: CAARGTGLPSDGYTF

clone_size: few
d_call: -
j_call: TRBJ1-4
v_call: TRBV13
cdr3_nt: TGTGCCAGCAGCTTGAGGCAGGTCGAGAATGAAAAACTGTTTTTT
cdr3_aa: CASSLRQVENEKLFF

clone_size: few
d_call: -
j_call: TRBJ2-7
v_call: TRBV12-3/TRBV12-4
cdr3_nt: TGTGCCAGCAGACAGGGTGGTACCTACGAGCAGTACTTC
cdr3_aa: CASRQGGTYEQYF

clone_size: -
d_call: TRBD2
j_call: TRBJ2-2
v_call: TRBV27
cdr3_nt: TGTGCCAGCAAAGATCCGGGACTAGCGCCAAGTGGGACCGGGGAGCTGTTTTTT
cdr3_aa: CASKDPGLAPSGTGELFF

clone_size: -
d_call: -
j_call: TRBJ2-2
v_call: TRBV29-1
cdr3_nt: TGCAGCGTGGCAGCAGACACGAACACCGGGGAGCTGTTTTTT
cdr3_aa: CSVAADTNTGELFF

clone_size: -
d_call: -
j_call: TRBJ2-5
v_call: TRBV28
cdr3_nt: TGTGCCAGCAGACCGGACTCAGGGGAGACCCAGTACTTC
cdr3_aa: CASRPDSGETQYF

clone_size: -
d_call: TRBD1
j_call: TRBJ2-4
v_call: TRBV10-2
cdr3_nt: TGCGCCAGCGGGATCCGGGACAGGGAGGGCATTCAGTACTTC
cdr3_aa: CASGIRDREGIQYF

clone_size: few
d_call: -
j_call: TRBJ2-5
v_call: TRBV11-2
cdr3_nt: TGTGCCAGCAGCTTGTGGGCGAACCAAGAGACCCAGTACTTC
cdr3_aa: CASSLWANQETQYF

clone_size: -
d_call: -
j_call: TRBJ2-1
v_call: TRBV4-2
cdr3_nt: TGTGCCAGCAGCCAAGAGGGGGCCTTGACTAGCAGAACCAATGAGCAGTTCTTC
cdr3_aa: CASSQEGALTSRTNEQFF

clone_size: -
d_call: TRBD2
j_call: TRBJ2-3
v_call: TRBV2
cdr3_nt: TGTGCCAGCAGCGGACTAGTTCGGACAGATACGCAGTATTTT
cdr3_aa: CASSGLVRTDTQYF

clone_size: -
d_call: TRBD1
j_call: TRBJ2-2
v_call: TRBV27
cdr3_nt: TGTGCCAGCAGTTTGGGACAGGGCATAGGGGAGCTGTTTTTT
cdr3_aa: CASSLGQGIGELFF

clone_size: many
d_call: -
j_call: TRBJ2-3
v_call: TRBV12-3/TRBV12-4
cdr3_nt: TGTGCCAGCAGTTTCGAGACAGATACGCAGTATTTT
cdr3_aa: CASSFETDTQYF

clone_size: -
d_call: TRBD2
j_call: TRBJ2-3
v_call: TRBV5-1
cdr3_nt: TGCGCCAGCAGCCTCCAGCGGGGCGCAGATACGCAGTATTTT
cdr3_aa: CASSLQRGADTQYF

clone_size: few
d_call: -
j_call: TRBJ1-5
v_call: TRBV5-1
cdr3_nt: TGCGCCAGCAGCTTGGCCTTACGGCAGCCCAATCAGCCCCAGCATTTT
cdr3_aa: CASSLALRQPNQPQHF

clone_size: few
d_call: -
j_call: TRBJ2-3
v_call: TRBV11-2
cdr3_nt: TGTGCCAGCAGCTTTGGCGGGACCACAGATACGCAGTATTTT
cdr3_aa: CASSFGGTTDTQYF

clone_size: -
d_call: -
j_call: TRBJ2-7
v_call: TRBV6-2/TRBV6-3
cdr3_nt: TGTGCCACGGAAGGGGACCGAACCTACGAGCAGTACTTC
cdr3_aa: CATEGDRTYEQYF

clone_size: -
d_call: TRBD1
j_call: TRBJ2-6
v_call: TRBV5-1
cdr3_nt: TGCGCCAGCAGCCCCGGGACAGCCATATCTGGGGCCAACGTCCTGACTTTC
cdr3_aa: CASSPGTAISGANVLTF

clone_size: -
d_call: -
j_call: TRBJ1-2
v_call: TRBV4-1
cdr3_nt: TGCGCCAGCAGCCAGCAGGGCGCCTACACCTTC
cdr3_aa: CASSQQGAYTF

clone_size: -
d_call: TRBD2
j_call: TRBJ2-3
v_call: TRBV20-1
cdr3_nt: TGCAGTGCTAGAACATGGGGACTAGCGGGAGCATCAGATACGCAGTATTTT
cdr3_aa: CSARTWGLAGASDTQYF

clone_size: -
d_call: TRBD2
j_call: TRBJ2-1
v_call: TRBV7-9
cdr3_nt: TGTGCCAGTTCCCCCGGGGGGGCGATTAGTGAGCAGTTCTTC
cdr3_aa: CASSPGGAISEQFF

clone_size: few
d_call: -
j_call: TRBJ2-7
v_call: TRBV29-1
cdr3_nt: TGCAGCGTTGTCGGCAGGTTGACCTACGAGCAGTACTTC
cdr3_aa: CSVVGRLTYEQYF

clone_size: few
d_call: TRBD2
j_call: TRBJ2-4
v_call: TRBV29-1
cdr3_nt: TGCAGCATGGCGGTGGGCGGGGGTAAGGAGCAGTACTTC
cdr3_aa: CSMAVGGGKEQYF

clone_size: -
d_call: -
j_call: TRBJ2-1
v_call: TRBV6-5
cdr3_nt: TGTGCCAGCACCTACTCAGCAGGGTTCAATGAGCAGTTCTTC
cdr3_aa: CASTYSAGFNEQFF

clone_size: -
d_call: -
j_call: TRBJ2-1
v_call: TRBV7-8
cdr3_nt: TGTGCCAGCAGCTTACAATCCACGGGAAATGAGCAGTTCTTC
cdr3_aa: CASSLQSTGNEQFF

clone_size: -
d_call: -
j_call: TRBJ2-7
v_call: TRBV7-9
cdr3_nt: TGTGCCAGCAGCTTAGGTATAGCAACCCTGTACTTC
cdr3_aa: CASSLGIATLYF

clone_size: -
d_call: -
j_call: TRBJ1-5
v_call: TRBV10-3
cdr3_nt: TGTGCCATCGGGGGGGGAGACAGAAACGGACAGCCCCAGCATTTT
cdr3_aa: CAIGGGDRNGQPQHF

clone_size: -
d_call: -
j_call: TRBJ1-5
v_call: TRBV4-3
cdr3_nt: TGCGCCAGCAGCCAAGAATGGACGGCGAATCAGCCCCAGCATTTT
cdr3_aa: CASSQEWTANQPQHF

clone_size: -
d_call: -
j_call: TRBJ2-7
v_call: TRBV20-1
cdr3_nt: TGCAGTGCGACTACCGGGAGAGGGTTATACGAGCAGTACTTC
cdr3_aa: CSATTGRGLYEQYF

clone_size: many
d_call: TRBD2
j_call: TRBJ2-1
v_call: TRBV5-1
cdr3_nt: TGCGCCAGCAGCTTGGGCGGGGGGACCTACAATGAGCAGTTCTTC
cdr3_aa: CASSLGGGTYNEQFF

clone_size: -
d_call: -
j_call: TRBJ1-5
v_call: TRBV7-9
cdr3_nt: TGTGCCAGCAGCTTCAGTGCTTCGGAGCCCCAGCATTTT
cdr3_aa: CASSFSASEPQHF

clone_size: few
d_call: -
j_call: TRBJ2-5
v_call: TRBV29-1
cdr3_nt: TGCAGCGTTGAGGAGGCAGAAGAGACCCAGTACTTC
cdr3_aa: CSVEEAEETQYF

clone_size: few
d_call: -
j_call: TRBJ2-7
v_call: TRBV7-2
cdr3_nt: TGTGCCAGCAGCACCTTGGCCGGGACCAACCCGTACGAGCAGTACTTC
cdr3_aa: CASSTLAGTNPYEQYF

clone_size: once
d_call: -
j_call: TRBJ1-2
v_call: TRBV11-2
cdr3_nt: TGTGCCAGCAGCCCACTGGCCCGGGGGGATTCCACCTTC
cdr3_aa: CASSPLARGDSTF

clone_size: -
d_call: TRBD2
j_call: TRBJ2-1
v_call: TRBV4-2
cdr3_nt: TGTGCCAGCAGCCAAGACGAGTCGGGAGGGCCGGGTGAGCAGTTCTTC
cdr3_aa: CASSQDESGGPGEQFF

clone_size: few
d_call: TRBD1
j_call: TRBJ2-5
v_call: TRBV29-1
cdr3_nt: TGCAGCGTGCAGGGGGACCCCACTGGGACCCAGTACTTC
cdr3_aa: CSVQGDPTGTQYF